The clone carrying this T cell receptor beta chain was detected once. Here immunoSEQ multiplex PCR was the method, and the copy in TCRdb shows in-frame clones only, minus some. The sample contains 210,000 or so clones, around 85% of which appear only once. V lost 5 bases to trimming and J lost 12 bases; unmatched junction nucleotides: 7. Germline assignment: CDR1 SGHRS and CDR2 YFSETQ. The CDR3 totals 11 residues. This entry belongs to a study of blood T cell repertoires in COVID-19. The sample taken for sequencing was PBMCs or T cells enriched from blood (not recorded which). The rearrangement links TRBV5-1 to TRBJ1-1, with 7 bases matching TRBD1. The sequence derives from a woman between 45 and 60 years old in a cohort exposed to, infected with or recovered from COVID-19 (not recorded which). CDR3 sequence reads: CASSRDREPFF. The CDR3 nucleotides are TGCGCCAGCAGTCGAGACAGGGAACCTTTCTTT.